This T cell receptor beta chain came from a study of blood T cell repertoires in COVID-19. Across the study: Acute-phase and convalescent COVID-19 samples originated in the United States, Italy and Spain.

Unmatched junction bases numbered 7, after V lost 3 bases and J lost 5 bases. This CDR3 region has 15 residues. Germline loops: CDR1 KGHDR, CDR2 SFDVKD. Measured with immunoSEQ multiplex PCR; TCRdb has only the in-frame clones, and not every one. The sample shows around 50,000 clones, roughly 87% of them seen only once. The source material was peripheral blood. The clonotype was recovered from a middle-aged man with active COVID-19. J is TRBJ2-5 and V is TRBV24-1, with 8 bases aligning to TRBD2. Here the CDR3 DNA reads TGTGCCACCAGTGATCCGGGGGGGCCTTGGGAGACCCAGTACTTC. It yields the protein CATSDPGGPWETQYF.